A selection of T cell receptor beta chains follows, all from one sample in a study of blood T cell repertoires in COVID-19. Here immunoSEQ multiplex PCR was the method, and the copy in TCRdb shows in-frame clones only, minus some. The sample lists some 110,000 clones, 65% to 90% occurring once. Sequenced material: peripheral blood. The receptors were gathered from an elderly man with acute or convalescent COVID-19. CDR3s include the opening cysteine and the closing phenylalanine or tryptophan. The order of the fields is J gene, V gene, CDR3 protein.

j_call: TRBJ2-5
v_call: TRBV5-1
cdr3_aa: CASSSTGGSEETQYF

j_call: TRBJ2-1
v_call: TRBV10-3
cdr3_aa: CAISDRLARQLDNEQFF

j_call: TRBJ2-7
v_call: TRBV11-3
cdr3_aa: CASSLGGGGYYEQYF

j_call: TRBJ1-1
v_call: TRBV27
cdr3_aa: CASRPTGGGWVFF

j_call: TRBJ2-1
v_call: TRBV14
cdr3_aa: CASSQDGGGLREQFF

j_call: TRBJ2-3
v_call: TRBV9
cdr3_aa: CASSGRTSDVADTQYF

j_call: TRBJ1-4
v_call: TRBV6-5
cdr3_aa: CASSYGGLGEKLFF

j_call: TRBJ2-3
v_call: TRBV2
cdr3_aa: CASRHGQGPSTDTQYF

j_call: TRBJ1-5
v_call: TRBV6-1
cdr3_aa: CASSERSQPQHF

j_call: TRBJ1-2
v_call: TRBV28
cdr3_aa: CASTLGQGNYGYTF

j_call: TRBJ1-6
v_call: TRBV27
cdr3_aa: CASSLKAPLGGQVDNSPLHF

j_call: TRBJ1-2
v_call: TRBV18
cdr3_aa: CASSDNRGYGYTF

j_call: TRBJ2-3
v_call: TRBV6-4
cdr3_aa: CASRGDSTDTQYF

j_call: TRBJ2-2
v_call: TRBV6-5
cdr3_aa: CASSYQTAVNTGELFF

j_call: TRBJ2-7
v_call: TRBV18
cdr3_aa: CASSSQGTYEQYF

j_call: TRBJ2-7
v_call: TRBV19
cdr3_aa: CASSIRRGPYEQYF

j_call: TRBJ1-5
v_call: TRBV15
cdr3_aa: CATSRGGQFQPQHF

j_call: TRBJ2-5
v_call: TRBV10-2
cdr3_aa: CASTGTGFLETQYF

j_call: TRBJ2-6
v_call: TRBV11-2
cdr3_aa: CASSLGGGAGANVLTF

j_call: TRBJ1-5
v_call: TRBV19
cdr3_aa: CASNPTLEQPQHF

j_call: TRBJ1-1
v_call: TRBV2
cdr3_aa: CASSGDRVNTEAFF

j_call: TRBJ1-1
v_call: TRBV19
cdr3_aa: CASSSLGGRGTEAFF

j_call: TRBJ2-1
v_call: TRBV7-9
cdr3_aa: CASSMANEQFF

j_call: TRBJ1-2
v_call: TRBV19
cdr3_aa: CASIPGAGQNYGYTF

j_call: TRBJ1-5
v_call: TRBV7-8
cdr3_aa: CASSLREQGGTQPQHF

j_call: TRBJ2-4
v_call: TRBV11-2
cdr3_aa: CASSLVVRVTKNIQYF

j_call: TRBJ1-2
v_call: TRBV5-1
cdr3_aa: CASSLAGRARTNYGYTF

j_call: TRBJ2-4
v_call: TRBV7-2
cdr3_aa: CASSLRAGRDIQYF

j_call: TRBJ2-1
v_call: TRBV5-1
cdr3_aa: CASSFAGGSYNEQFF

j_call: TRBJ1-4
v_call: TRBV7-9
cdr3_aa: CASSLVAGGNEKLFF

j_call: TRBJ2-5
v_call: TRBV5-1
cdr3_aa: CASSFPGQGETQYF

j_call: TRBJ2-1
v_call: TRBV28
cdr3_aa: CASSPLAGLMVEQFF

j_call: TRBJ1-3
v_call: TRBV13
cdr3_aa: CASSVGQLGNTIYF

j_call: TRBJ1-5
v_call: TRBV28
cdr3_aa: CASSPTGGAQGQPQHF

j_call: TRBJ1-6
v_call: TRBV11-2
cdr3_aa: CASRPGQGLNSPLHF

j_call: TRBJ1-1
v_call: TRBV5-6
cdr3_aa: CASSLPGTGITEAFF

j_call: TRBJ1-3
v_call: TRBV7-9
cdr3_aa: CASSQPGWQGNTIYF

j_call: TRBJ2-7
v_call: TRBV19
cdr3_aa: CASSSTGLGSYEQYF

j_call: TRBJ1-2
v_call: TRBV28
cdr3_aa: CASSVERGRGYTF

j_call: TRBJ2-1
v_call: TRBV11-2
cdr3_aa: CASSLGLSNEQFF

j_call: TRBJ1-5
v_call: TRBV28
cdr3_aa: CASSLLAQPQHF

j_call: TRBJ1-4
v_call: TRBV11-2
cdr3_aa: CASSQDRAVEKLFF

j_call: TRBJ1-5
v_call: TRBV12-2
cdr3_aa: CASRLEEGSNQPQHF

j_call: TRBJ2-5
v_call: TRBV18
cdr3_aa: CASSSSLGTVYQETQYF

j_call: TRBJ2-2
v_call: TRBV28
cdr3_aa: CASSSTSENTGELFF

j_call: TRBJ1-3
v_call: TRBV28
cdr3_aa: CASSSTYSGNTIYF

j_call: TRBJ2-7
v_call: TRBV30
cdr3_aa: CAWRKPGTYEQYF

j_call: TRBJ1-1
v_call: TRBV5-1
cdr3_aa: CASSDRGQNTEAFF

j_call: TRBJ2-5
v_call: TRBV19
cdr3_aa: CASTASGRPETQYF

j_call: TRBJ1-6
v_call: TRBV6-5
cdr3_aa: CASTWGGGRDSPLHF

j_call: TRBJ2-5
v_call: TRBV5-1
cdr3_aa: CASISNPGTEETQYF

j_call: TRBJ2-2
v_call: TRBV21-1
cdr3_aa: CASSKCEGQGNTGELFF

j_call: TRBJ2-1
v_call: TRBV18
cdr3_aa: CASSQTSGRASEQFF

j_call: TRBJ2-3
v_call: TRBV10-3
cdr3_aa: CAIGPREGPVSTDTQYF

j_call: TRBJ2-5
v_call: TRBV27
cdr3_aa: CASSYRYQETQYF

j_call: TRBJ2-7
v_call: TRBV7-2
cdr3_aa: CASSPGLSEQYF

j_call: TRBJ1-1
v_call: TRBV28
cdr3_aa: CASSLGRGHTEAFF

j_call: TRBJ2-7
v_call: TRBV3-1/TRBV3-2
cdr3_aa: CASSQDEVAGVSYEQYF

j_call: TRBJ2-7
v_call: TRBV28
cdr3_aa: CAITTGTGSWEQYF

j_call: TRBJ1-3
v_call: TRBV7-2
cdr3_aa: CASSLDATGVGNTIYF